Listed below are T cell receptor beta chains from one sample, sequenced in a study of cytomegalovirus exposure and HLA in healthy donors. TCRdb's copy holds only in-frame clones and misses some; the assay was immunoSEQ multiplex PCR. The sample has approximately 140,000 clones, and its top ten clones hold 1.5% to 2%. Sequencing was done on a sample of PBMCs. These receptor sequences come from a woman between 45 and 65 years old in good health and CMV-seronegative. The CDR3 runs from the conserved cysteine through the conserved F or W. D genes are given only for firm matches.

>-|TRBV30|TRBJ1-6
TGTGCCTGGAGCCCAGGGCGAAATTCACCCCTCCACTTT
CAWSPGRNSPLHF
>-|TRBV4-3|TRBJ2-7
TGCGCCAGCAGCCAAGATGACGGGGTCTGGGAGCAGTACTTC
CASSQDDGVWEQYF
>-|TRBV7-9|TRBJ1-5
TGTGCCAGCAGCCTCGCAGGGGGCAATCAGCCCCAGCATTTT
CASSLAGGNQPQHF
>TRBD2|TRBV30|TRBJ2-5
TGTGCCTGGAGTGTACTGGGTAGCGGGGGGCCACGGGAGACCCAGTACTTC
CAWSVLGSGGPRETQYF
>-|TRBV14|TRBJ2-7
TGTGCCAGCAGCCAAAGGGGATACTACGAGCAGTACTTC
CASSQRGYYEQYF
>-|TRBV5-1|TRBJ1-1
TGCGCCAGCAGCAGGGGATCGAACACTGAAGCTTTCTTT
CASSRGSNTEAFF
>-|TRBV28|TRBJ2-5
TGTGCCAGCAGTTTATGGGCGGAACAAGAGACCCAGTACTTC
CASSLWAEQETQYF
>-|TRBV25-1|TRBJ1-2
TGTGCCAGCAGTGAATTAACGACTGTGAACTATGGCTACACCTTC
CASSELTTVNYGYTF
>-|TRBV10-3|TRBJ2-3
TGTGCCATCAGTGAGCCGAGGGAAGGTGGGGGACTCACAGATACGCAGTATTTT
CAISEPREGGGLTDTQYF
>TRBD2|TRBV9|TRBJ2-1
TGTGCCAGCAGCGTAGGTTCTAGCGGGAATGAGCAGTTCTTC
CASSVGSSGNEQFF
>-|TRBV5-1|TRBJ2-3
TGCGCCAGCAGTCTACCGAGCACAGATACGCAGTATTTT
CASSLPSTDTQYF
>-|TRBV29-1|TRBJ2-1
TGCAGCGTTGAAAGGGGGGGCGGGGATGAGCAGTTCTTC
CSVERGGGDEQFF
>-|TRBV2|TRBJ1-1
TGTGCCAGCAATCGAGGGAGAGAAGCTTTCTTT
CASNRGREAFF
>-|TRBV2|TRBJ1-2
TGTGCCAGCAGTGTAGCCGGGAACCATGGCTACACCTTC
CASSVAGNHGYTF
>-|TRBV4-1|TRBJ1-5
TGCGCCAGCAGCCAAGACAGTACAGGGCGGAGCAATCAGCCCCAGCATTTT
CASSQDSTGRSNQPQHF
>-|TRBV7-6|TRBJ2-3
TGTGCCAGCAGCTTAGCGCTAAGCACAGATACGCAGTATTTT
CASSLALSTDTQYF
>TRBD1|TRBV4-1|TRBJ2-1
TGCGCCAGCAGCCCCCGGGACAGGACTATCAATGAGCAGTTCTTC
CASSPRDRTINEQFF
>TRBD2|TRBV4-2|TRBJ2-3
TGTGCCAGCAGCCTAAATCCTAGCGGGGCCGAGGGCGATACGCAGTATTTT
CASSLNPSGAEGDTQYF
>TRBD1|TRBV6-5|TRBJ2-7
TGTGCCAGCAGTTACCGGACAGGAACATCCTACGAGCAGTACTTC
CASSYRTGTSYEQYF
>-|TRBV4-1|TRBJ2-7
TGCGCCAGCAGCCTTACCCCCCAGGCTGCCGTTTCCTACGAGCAGTACTTC
CASSLTPQAAVSYEQYF
>TRBD1|TRBV29-1|TRBJ2-2
TGCAGCGCAGGGGGACAGGGGGGCACCGGGGAGCTGTTTTTT
CSAGGQGGTGELFF
>-|TRBV5-1|TRBJ2-7
TGCGCCAGCAGCTCCCTAGGACCGACTAGTGAGCAGTACTTC
CASSSLGPTSEQYF
>TRBD2|TRBV5-6|TRBJ2-7
TGTGCCAGCAGTTCAAAGCGGGAGAGCTCCTACGAGCAGTACTTC
CASSSKRESSYEQYF
>TRBD2|TRBV5-1|TRBJ2-7
TGCGCCAGCAGCTTCGGGGGGGATCGGTTCGAGCAGTACTTC
CASSFGGDRFEQYF
>TRBD1|TRBV9|TRBJ2-7
TGTGCCAGCAGCGGACCCGGGACAGGGGGCGAGCAGTACTTC
CASSGPGTGGEQYF
>TRBD1|TRBV28|TRBJ2-2
TGTGCCAGCAGCCAGACAGGGGTCACCGGGGAGCTGTTTTTT
CASSQTGVTGELFF
>-|TRBV19|TRBJ1-6
TGTGCCAGTAGAACCGGACAGCTTAATTCACCCCTCCACTTT
CASRTGQLNSPLHF
>TRBD1|TRBV19|TRBJ2-7
TGTGCCAGTAGTATAGAGGACAGGGCCTACGAGCAGTACTTC
CASSIEDRAYEQYF
>-|TRBV7-3|TRBJ1-2
TGTGCCAGCAGCCACGGGCTGGGGCAGGGCCCTAACTATGGCTACACCTTC
CASSHGLGQGPNYGYTF
>-|TRBV18|TRBJ2-2
TGTGCCAGCTCACCGGCGGGGCGCACCGGGGAGCTGTTTTTT
CASSPAGRTGELFF